The clone carrying this T cell receptor (beta chain) was seen at least ten times. The target antigen is unknown. The data stem from a study of T cell repertoires in cytomegalovirus infection. Study-level information: Evidence of both CMV infection and a matching HLA type came from public TCR beta signatures. Findings and limits, study-wide: It was HLA-C-restricted CMV-specific TCR beta clonotypes that dominated the response ex vivo.

This CDR3 is 15 amino acids long. V was cut by 3 bases and J by 4 bases, with 13 bases left in between. The germline V gene has CDR1 SGHTA and CDR2 FQGNSA. TCRdb independently ran MiXCR on the reads; one entry per CDR3 protein. The sample lists 70,000 to 75,000 distinct CDR3 sequences, under 5% occurring once. Sequencing used PBMCs. The TCR comes from a human donor in good health (CMV status not recorded). Some clones in this sample may be carry-over from other donors' samples. The rearrangement joins TRBV7-2 to TRBJ1-5, with D maybe TRBD1 (6 bases). The DNA of the CDR3 is TGTGCCAGCAGCTTGGATGGCAGGGGAAATCAGCCCCAGCATTTT. Residues: CASSLDGRGNQPQHF.